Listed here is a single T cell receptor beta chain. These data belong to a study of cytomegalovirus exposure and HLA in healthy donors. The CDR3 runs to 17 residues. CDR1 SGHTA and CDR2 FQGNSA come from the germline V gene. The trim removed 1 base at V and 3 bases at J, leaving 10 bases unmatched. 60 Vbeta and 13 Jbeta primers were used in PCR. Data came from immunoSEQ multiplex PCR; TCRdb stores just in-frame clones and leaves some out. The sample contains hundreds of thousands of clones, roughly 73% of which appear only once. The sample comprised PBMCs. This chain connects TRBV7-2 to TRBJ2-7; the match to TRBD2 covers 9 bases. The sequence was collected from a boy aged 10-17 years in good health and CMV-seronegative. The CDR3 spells CASSLEWRLAGLYEQYF. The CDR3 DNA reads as TGTGCCAGCAGCTTAGAGTGGCGGCTAGCGGGACTCTACGAGCAGTACTTC.